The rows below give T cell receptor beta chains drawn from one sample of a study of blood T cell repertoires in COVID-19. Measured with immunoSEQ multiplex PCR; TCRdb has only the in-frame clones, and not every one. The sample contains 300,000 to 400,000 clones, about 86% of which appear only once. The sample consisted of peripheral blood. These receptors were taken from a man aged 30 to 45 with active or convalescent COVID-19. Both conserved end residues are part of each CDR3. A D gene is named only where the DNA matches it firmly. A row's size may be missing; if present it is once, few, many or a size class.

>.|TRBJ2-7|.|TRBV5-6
CASSRDTYAHEQYF
TGTGCCAGCAGCCGGGACACCTACGCCCACGAGCAGTACTTC
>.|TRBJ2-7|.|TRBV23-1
CASSPGEDPYEQYF
TGCGCCAGCAGCCCCGGGGAGGACCCCTACGAGCAGTACTTC
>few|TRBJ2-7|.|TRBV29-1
CSVDATDSSNYEQYF
TGCAGCGTTGATGCGACGGACTCGTCAAACTACGAGCAGTACTTC
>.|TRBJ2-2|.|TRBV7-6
CASSPTAGQGALNTGELFF
TGTGCCAGCAGCCCGACAGCGGGGCAGGGGGCTTTGAACACCGGGGAGCTGTTTTTT
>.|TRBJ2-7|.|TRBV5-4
CASSLTLGGGLSYEQYF
TGTGCCAGCAGCCTGACCTTGGGTGGGGGCCTCTCCTACGAGCAGTACTTC
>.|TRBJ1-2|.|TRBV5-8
CASTLRFDGRKSYTF
TGTGCCAGCACCCTACGATTCGACGGCAGGAAGAGCTACACCTTC
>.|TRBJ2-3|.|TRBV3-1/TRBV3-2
CASSQEGGSAHHADTQYF
TGTGCCAGCAGCCAAGAGGGGGGTAGCGCCCATCATGCAGATACGCAGTATTTT
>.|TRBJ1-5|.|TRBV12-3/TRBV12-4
CASSQLGPQHF
TGTGCCAGCAGTCAACTTGGGCCCCAGCATTTT
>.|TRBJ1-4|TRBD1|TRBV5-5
CASRPPGQGHEKLFF
TGTGCCAGCAGGCCCCCGGGACAGGGCCATGAAAAACTGTTTTTT
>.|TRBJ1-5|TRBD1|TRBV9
CASSGDSGYQPQHF
TGTGCCAGCAGCGGGGACAGTGGTTATCAGCCCCAGCATTTT
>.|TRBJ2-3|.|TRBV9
CASSVDLGADTQYF
TGTGCCAGCAGCGTAGACCTGGGCGCAGATACGCAGTATTTT
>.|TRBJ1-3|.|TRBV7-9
CASSFEISGNTIYF
TGTGCCAGCAGCTTTGAGATCTCTGGAAACACCATATATTTT
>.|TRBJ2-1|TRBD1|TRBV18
CASHAGTVNNEQFF
TGTGCCAGCCACGCTGGGACAGTTAACAATGAGCAGTTCTTC
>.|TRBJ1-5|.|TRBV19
CASSTGGLQPQHF
TGTGCCAGTAGCACCGGGGGGCTGCAGCCCCAGCATTTT
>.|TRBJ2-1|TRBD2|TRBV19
CASSLRASGRGMSYNEQFF
TGTGCCAGTAGTCTCAGGGCTAGCGGGAGAGGGATGTCCTACAATGAGCAGTTCTTC
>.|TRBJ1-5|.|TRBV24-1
CATSVGQTNQPQHF
TGTGCCACCAGTGTAGGACAGACCAATCAGCCCCAGCATTTT
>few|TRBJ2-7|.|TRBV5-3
CARSRPFEGYEQYF
TGTGCCAGAAGCCGCCCGTTTGAGGGTTACGAGCAGTACTTC
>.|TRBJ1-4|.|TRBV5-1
CASSLGVANEKLFF
TGCGCCAGCAGCTTGGGCGTCGCTAATGAAAAACTGTTTTTT
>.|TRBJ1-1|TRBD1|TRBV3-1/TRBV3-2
CASSRTGGDTEAFF
TGTGCCAGCAGCAGAACAGGGGGTGACACTGAAGCTTTCTTT
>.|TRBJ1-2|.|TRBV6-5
CASSYGAGTTNYGYTF
TGTGCCAGCAGTTACGGGGCAGGGACTACTAACTATGGCTACACCTTC
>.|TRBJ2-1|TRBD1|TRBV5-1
CASSYQPGTGGNEQFF
TGCGCCAGCAGCTACCAGCCCGGGACAGGGGGCAATGAGCAGTTCTTC
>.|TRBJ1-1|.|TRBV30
CAWRRVNTEAFF
TGTGCCTGGAGGAGGGTGAACACTGAAGCTTTCTTT
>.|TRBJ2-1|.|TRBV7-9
CASRGDWTYNEQFF
TGTGCCAGCAGAGGGGACTGGACTTACAATGAGCAGTTCTTC
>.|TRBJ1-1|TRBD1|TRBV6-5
CASVTTGGALGAFF
TGTGCCAGCGTTACTACAGGGGGCGCTTTAGGGGCTTTCTTT
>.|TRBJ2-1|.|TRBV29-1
CSVFGQSSYNEQFF
TGCAGCGTTTTCGGACAGAGCTCCTACAATGAGCAGTTCTTC
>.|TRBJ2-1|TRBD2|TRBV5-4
CASSGGASGTRTEQFF
TGTGCCAGCAGCGGGGGAGCTAGCGGGACCCGTACTGAGCAGTTCTTC
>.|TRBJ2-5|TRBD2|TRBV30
CAWSKGRAVETQYF
TGTGCCTGGAGTAAGGGGAGGGCCGTAGAGACCCAGTACTTC
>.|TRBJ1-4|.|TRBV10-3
CAISESGSPGKLFF
TGTGCCATCAGTGAGTCGGGCAGCCCAGGAAAACTGTTTTTT
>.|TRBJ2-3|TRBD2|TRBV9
CASSPQRGTYPDTQYF
TGTGCCAGCAGCCCCCAGCGGGGCACGTACCCAGATACGCAGTATTTT
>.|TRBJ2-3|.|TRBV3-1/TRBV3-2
CASRALSTDTQYF
TGTGCCAGCAGAGCACTCAGCACAGATACGCAGTATTTT
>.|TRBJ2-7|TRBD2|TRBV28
CASRSAGGSHEQYF
TGTGCCAGCAGGTCCGCGGGAGGGAGCCACGAGCAGTACTTC
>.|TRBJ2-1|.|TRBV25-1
CASSEYLSGEQFF
TGTGCCAGCAGTGAATACCTTAGTGGTGAGCAGTTCTTC
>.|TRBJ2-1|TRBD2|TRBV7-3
CASSPAGGPFNEQFF
TGTGCCAGCAGTCCCGCGGGGGGGCCGTTCAATGAGCAGTTCTTC
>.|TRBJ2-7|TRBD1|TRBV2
CASSDGQGTAAYEQYF
TGTGCCAGCAGTGACGGACAGGGAACAGCGGCCTACGAGCAGTACTTC
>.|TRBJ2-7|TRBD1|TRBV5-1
CASSNQGAHYEQYF
TGCGCCAGCAGTAACCAGGGGGCTCATTACGAGCAGTACTTC
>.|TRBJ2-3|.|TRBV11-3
CASSTGRVNTDTQYF
TGTGCCAGCAGCACAGGACGGGTTAACACAGATACGCAGTATTTT
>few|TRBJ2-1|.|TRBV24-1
CATSVPGWDEQFF
.
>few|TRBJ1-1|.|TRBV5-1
CASSLAGGKMNTEAFF
TGCGCCAGCAGCTTGGCCGGGGGGAAAATGAACACTGAAGCTTTCTTT
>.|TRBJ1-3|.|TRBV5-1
CASSPRDRINTIYF
TGCGCCAGCAGCCCCAGAGACAGGATAAACACCATATATTTT
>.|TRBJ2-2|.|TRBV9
CASSVVPANTGELFF
TGTGCCAGCAGCGTAGTTCCCGCGAACACCGGGGAGCTGTTTTTT